Listed here are 20 T cell receptor beta chains from one sample, sequenced in a study of T cell clusters in autoimmune cytopenias. Each sample's input was about 250 ng genomic DNA, some 38,000 genome equivalents. One tube held mixed TRB-A and TRB-B primer pools for touch-down PCR. Reanalyzing the multiplex PCR reads, TCRdb keeps one entry per CDR3 protein, without DNA. In all, the sample yields some 6,000 distinct CDR3 sequences. Sequenced sample: peripheral blood. Receptor source: a human donor with an autoimmune cytopenia or autoimmune hepatitis (not recorded which).

In terms of frequency, this clonotype is medium-sized. The chain employs TRBV15 and TRBJ2-3; the TRBD2 assignment by TCRdb is unverifiable without DNA. Germline V lookup: CDR1 LNHNV, CDR2 YYDKDF (reference sequence). CDR3 length: 18 residues. CDR3 sequence reads: CATSERTSGGESTDTQYF.

The chain recombines TRBV10-3 with TRBJ1-2; TCRdb lists TRBD1, though no DNA is available to test this call. The CDR3 is 13 residues long. CDR1 is ENHRY, CDR2 SYGVKD, per germline. This CDR3 reads CAITPGWNYGYTF.

Judged by frequency, this clonotype is medium-sized. The CDR3 protein is CSVSITGGNEQYF. The chain links TRBV29-1 to TRBJ2-7; TCRdb selects TRBD1, and the lack of DNA leaves this call unchecked. Per the germline V gene, CDR1 is SQVTM and CDR2 is ANQGSEA. This CDR3 is 13 amino acids long.

This rearrangement joins TRBV19 to TRBJ1-5. The CDR3 loop spans 12 amino acids. Germline V gives CDR1 LNHDA, CDR2 SQIVND (reference sequence). The CDR3 reads CASSPHPYPQHF.

V is TRBV7-2 and J is TRBJ2-2; as DNA is missing, the TRBD1 call by TCRdb cannot be tested. From germline, CDR1 is SGHTA and CDR2 FQGNSA. The CDR3 sequence is 13 residues long. The CDR3 is CASSSQGSGELFF.

V and J are TRBV30 and TRBJ1-2; TCRdb selects TRBD1, and the lack of DNA leaves this call unchecked. CDR1 is GTSNPN and CDR2 is SVGIG in the germline V gene (reference sequence). This CDR3 comprises 15 residues. CDR3 sequence reads: CAWSRGRDTLYGYTF.

Judged by frequency, this clonotype is medium-sized (0.01 to 0.1%). The V gene is TRBV6-2 or TRBV6-3, the J gene TRBJ2-5; TCRdb's D call, TRBD2, is unchecked because there is no DNA. The V gene's germline CDR1 is MNHEY and CDR2 SVGEGT. CDR3 size: 16 residues. Here the CDR3 reads CASSNGLAGAGETQYF.

The rearrangement joins TRBV12-3 or TRBV12-4 to TRBJ1-2; TCRdb outputs TRBD1, but without DNA this stays unchecked. CDR3 length equals 16 residues. The CDR3 here is CASSLPTPAGAYGYTF.

This clonotype is called medium-sized based on its frequency. The chain recombines TRBV5-6 with TRBJ2-7; TCRdb outputs TRBD1, but without DNA this stays unchecked. The CDR3 length is 13 residues. Germline V lookup: CDR1 SGHDT, CDR2 YYEEEE. CDR3 sequence reads: CASSSTGTGEQYF.

The V and J genes are TRBV5-6 and TRBJ2-3. This CDR3 region has 12 residues. Per germline, CDR1 SGHDT and CDR2 YYEEEE. CDR3 loop: CASSLDGNTQYF.

The gene calls are TRBV7-3 and TRBJ2-3; checking the TCRdb D call of TRBD2 is not possible without DNA. This CDR3 spans 15 amino acids. The germline gives CDR1 SGHTA, CDR2 FQGTGA. The CDR3: CASSFLAAHTDTQYF.

This clonotype counts as large by frequency. This chain links TRBV29-1 with TRBJ2-1; TCRdb picks TRBD1, but there is no DNA to check that call. Germline loops: CDR1 SQVTM, CDR2 ANQGSEA. CDR3 length equals 14 residues. Here the CDR3 reads CSATRDRGLHEQFF.

The gene calls are TRBV12-3 or TRBV12-4 and TRBJ2-7; as DNA is missing, the TRBD1 call by TCRdb cannot be tested. The length of the CDR3 is 15 residues. The CDR3: CASRGGPVPSYEQYF.

The rearrangement uses TRBV11-3 and TRBJ1-5. The CDR3 length is 15 residues. Germline lookup yields CDR1 SGHNT and CDR2 YENEEA. CDR3 region: CASSRQFTGNQPQHF.

This clonotype is identified as medium-sized from frequency. The chain employs TRBV12-3 or TRBV12-4 and TRBJ2-1; as DNA is missing, the TRBD2 call by TCRdb cannot be tested. The length of the CDR3 is 14 residues. The CDR3 is CASMSSGGDNEQFF.

This clonotype is deemed medium-sized by its frequency. The chain employs TRBV29-1 and TRBJ2-7; no DNA is available, so the TRBD1 call from TCRdb remains unchecked. CDR1 and CDR2 from the germline V gene are SQVTM and ANQGSEA. This CDR3 contains 13 residues. CDR3 protein: CSVRGTGSYEQYF.

The chain links TRBV5-6 to TRBJ1-4. There are 14 residues in the CDR3. Germline CDR1 and CDR2: SGHDT and YYEEEE. CDR3 region: CASSSGTSQGKLFF.

This chain joins TRBV15 and TRBJ1-1; TCRdb's D call, TRBD1, is unchecked because there is no DNA. The CDR3 runs 16 residues. CDR1 and CDR2 (germline): LNHNV, YYDKDF (reference sequence). The CDR3 is CATSRVTANLNTEAFF.

The chain joins TRBV13 to TRBJ1-5. CDR3 length: 15 residues. Germline values: CDR1 PRHDT, CDR2 FYEKMQ (reference sequence). This chain's CDR3 is CASSLGRGGNQPQHF.

V gene TRBV7-3 combines with J gene TRBJ2-7; lacking DNA, the TRBD1 call made by TCRdb goes unchecked. The CDR3 contains 16 residues. CDR1 is SGHTA, CDR2 FQGTGA, per germline. The CDR3 protein is CASSLRGRDRGSEQYF.